Listed here are 14 T cell receptor beta chains from one sample, sequenced in a study of blood T cell repertoires in COVID-19. The repertoire was sequenced with immunoSEQ multiplex PCR; TCRdb's copy has only in-frame clones and lacks some. The sample includes some 270,000 clones, approximately 88% of them seen just once. Material for sequencing was peripheral blood. These receptors all stem from a man aged 45-65 years with acute or convalescent COVID-19.

This chain joins TRBV11-2 and TRBJ2-1; D may be TRBD2 (5 bases). The V gene's germline CDR1 is SGHAT and CDR2 FQNNGV. The V end was cut by 3 bases, the J end by 5 bases, with 5 bases between. The CDR3 loop spans 12 amino acids. CDR3 DNA sequence: TGTGCCAGCAGCTTGACTAACAATGAGCAGTTCTTC. Encoded protein: CASSLTNNEQFF.

V gene TRBV7-3 combines with J gene TRBJ2-1; weak D call: TRBD2 (5 bases). V lost 2 bases and J lost 10, with 12 bases in between. CDR1 and CDR2 (germline): SGHTA, FQGTGA. This CDR3 is 13 amino acids long. In DNA form, the CDR3 reads TGTGCCAGCAGCTTAGGAGGAATGGGAGAGCAGTTCTTC. It yields the protein CASSLGGMGEQFF.

The J gene is TRBJ1-3, the V gene TRBV5-4, with a possible D match to TRBD1 (6 bases). The CDR3 contains 16 residues. Germline CDR1 SGHNT, CDR2 YYREEE (reference sequence). Deletions cut 0 bases from V and 2 bases from J, with 12 bases between. The CDR3 nucleotides are TGTGCCAGCAGCTTGGGGGCAGGGGTTGCTGGAAACACCATATATTTT. This codes for CASSLGAGVAGNTIYF.

The CDR3 DNA is TGTGCCAGCAGTCCGCGGCAGGGTGACACCGGGGAGCTGTTTTTT. Translated: CASSPRQGDTGELFF. V is TRBV6-5 and J is TRBJ2-2; possibly TRBD1 for D (5 bases). The CDR3 sequence is 15 residues long. V dropped 5 bases and J dropped 3 bases, with 13 bases sitting between them. Germline V gene sequence: CDR1 MNHEY, CDR2 SVGAGI.

V and J are TRBV5-4 and TRBJ1-1; 9 bases align to TRBD1. The germline gives CDR1 SGHNT, CDR2 YYREEE (reference sequence). J was trimmed by 4 bases and V by 4 bases; bases with no gene match: 5. The CDR3 runs to 14 residues. This CDR3 is CASSDGTGITEAFF. CDR3 bases: TGTGCCAGCAGCGATGGGACAGGGATCACTGAAGCTTTCTTT.

The CDR3 coding sequence is TGTGCCAGTAGTATACAGGGTGTTGGGGCCCAGTACTTC. As protein: CASSIQGVGAQYF. The V call is TRBV19, the J call TRBJ2-5; D is possibly TRBD1 (5 bases). Per germline, CDR1 LNHDA and CDR2 SQIVND (reference sequence). The CDR3 spans 13 residues. V lost 2 bases and J 9 bases, leaving 13 bases between the germline ends.

This chain joins TRBV2 and TRBJ2-2; D possibly corresponds to TRBD1 (5 bases). Germline assignment: CDR1 SNHLY and CDR2 FYNNEI. The V gene lost 4 bases and the J gene lost 7 bases, with 13 bases spanning the gap. The CDR3 totals 14 residues. The CDR3 loop is CASSVEGASGELFF. For the CDR3, the DNA is TGTGCCAGCAGTGTCGAAGGGGCGAGCGGGGAGCTGTTTTTT.

The chain uses TRBV9 and TRBJ1-6; 7 bases are shared with TRBD1. In germline, CDR1 is SGDLS, CDR2 YYNGEE. J gave up 2 bases and V 3 bases, and 8 bases lay outside the gene matches. The CDR3 sequence is 17 residues long. CDR3 sequence (DNA): TGTGCCAGCAGCGCAACAGGGGTCAGGGCCTATAATTCACCCCTCCACTTT. It translates to CASSATGVRAYNSPLHF.

The chain employs TRBV10-2 and TRBJ1-5; D remains ambiguous. The CDR3 spans 13 residues. The V gene lost 7 bases and the J gene lost 1 base, with 8 bases spanning the gap. CDR1 is WSHSY, CDR2 SAAADI, per germline. The CDR3 DNA sequence: TGCGCCAGCACTGGAGACAGCAATCAGCCCCAGCATTTT. This sequence encodes CASTGDSNQPQHF.

The chain combines TRBV18 with TRBJ2-3, with D possibly TRBD2 on 5 matching bases. Germline CDR1 is KGHSH and CDR2 is LQKENI. This CDR3 region has 16 residues. V was cut by 3 bases and J by 0 bases, with 13 bases left in between. The CDR3 coding sequence is TGTGCCAGCTCACCTACCGGACTGACTAGCACAGATACGCAGTATTTT. It translates to CASSPTGLTSTDTQYF.

The chain recombines TRBV6-5 with TRBJ1-2; the D is unclear. V lost 6 bases to trimming and J lost 7 bases, with 9 bases between them. This CDR3 has 11 amino acids. The germline V gene has CDR1 MNHEY and CDR2 SVGAGI. The CDR3 loop reads CASSRPPGYTF. The CDR3, as DNA: TGTGCCAGCAGCAGGCCCCCTGGCTACACCTTC.

The chain has TRBV7-3 and TRBJ2-3, with 7 bases identical to TRBD2. Germline V gene sequence: CDR1 SGHTA, CDR2 FQGTGA. V trimming: 7 bases; J trimming: 0 bases; junction bases outside the gene matches: 7. This CDR3 comprises 15 residues. CDR3 sequence reads: CASNPSGASTDTQYF. CDR3 nucleotide sequence: TGTGCCAGCAACCCCAGCGGGGCGAGCACAGATACGCAGTATTTT. Together with reference TRBV7-3 and TRBJ2-3, the CDR3 gives the full variable domain: GAGVSQTPSNKVTEKGKYVELRCDPISGHTALYWYRQSLGQGPEFLIYFQGTGAADDSGLPNDRFFAVRPEGSVSTLKIQRTERGDSAVYLCASNPSGASTDTQYFGPGTRLTVL.

The chain links TRBV29-1 to TRBJ2-5, with D perhaps matching TRBD1 (6 bases). The V gene's germline CDR1 is SQVTM and CDR2 ANQGSEA. CDR3 size: 12 residues. V dropped 7 bases and J dropped 5 bases, with 14 bases sitting between them. CDR3 loop: CSAGGLVETQYF. CDR3 nucleotides: TGCAGCGCTGGGGGCTTGGTGGAGACCCAGTACTTC.

The chain uses TRBV6-5 and TRBJ1-5, with D possibly TRBD1 on 6 matching bases. V was pared by 7 bases and J by 3 bases, with 16 bases between. There are 15 residues in the CDR3. In germline, CDR1 is MNHEY, CDR2 SVGAGI. In nucleotides, the CDR3 is TGTGCCAGCAAACCCGGACAGTCTCCCAATCAGCCCCAGCATTTT. Protein: CASKPGQSPNQPQHF.